These 18 T cell receptor beta chains came from one sample sequenced in a study of beta chain features in type 1 diabetes. The study, taken as a whole, reports: Shortening that was moderate but significant affected the TCRB CDR3s of Type 1 diabetes patients in all four CD4+ subsets.

What these receptors recognize is not known. The whole isolated RNA underwent reverse transcription, so sequencing captured expressed TCRB transcripts. Assay: immunoSEQ multiplex PCR; the TCRdb copy retains only in-frame clones and omits some. The data contain some 120,000 clones, approximately 15% of them seen just once; the ten biggest clones take up about 2.4%. Material: central memory CD4+ T cells from blood. All receptors come from a man aged 18-30 years with type 1 diabetes.

The chain carries TRBV20-1 and TRBJ2-5; D perhaps matches TRBD2 (5 bases). Trimming cost V 6 bases and J 7 bases, with 12 bases left between them. Per the germline V gene, CDR1 is DFQATT and CDR2 is SNEGSKA (reference sequence). The CDR3 consists of 11 residues. The CDR3 coding sequence is TGCAGTGCCCTCCTTGGAGGGACCCAGTACTTC. Translating it yields CSALLGGTQYF.

The chain is built from TRBV7-9 and TRBJ1-5, with a possible D match to TRBD1 (6 bases). Germline V CDR1 and CDR2: SEHNR, FQNEAQ (reference sequence). The V and J ends lost 0 bases and 10 bases respectively, with 10 bases between them. The CDR3 is 13 residues long. CDR3 coding DNA: TGTGCCAGCAGCTTAGCGGCCGGGACACCCCAGCATTTT. It specifies CASSLAAGTPQHF.

This clone showed up many times. The gene calls are TRBV6-6 and TRBJ2-3, with a tentative D call TRBD1 (5 bases). Germline lookup yields CDR1 MNHNY and CDR2 SVGAGI (reference sequence). The CDR3 contains 15 residues. V lost 0 bases and J lost 4, with 11 bases in between. The CDR3 loop reads CASSYSGVGSDTQYF. CDR3 in DNA: TGTGCCAGCAGTTACTCAGGGGTAGGATCAGATACGCAGTATTTT.

V is TRBV2 and J is TRBJ2-3; D is ambiguous. CDR1 and CDR2 (germline): SNHLY, FYNNEI. This CDR3 has 14 residues. V lost 1 base, J lost 2 bases, and 7 bases lay in between. The CDR3 reads CASSEGSDTDTQYF. The DNA for the CDR3 is TGTGCCAGCAGTGAAGGGTCGGACACAGATACGCAGTATTTT.

The chain links TRBV30 to TRBJ2-1; D remains ambiguous. Germline-derived CDR1 and CDR2 are GTSNPN and SVGIG (reference sequence). Trimming cost V 7 bases and J 4 bases, with 14 bases left between them. There are 13 residues in the CDR3. The CDR3 region has the DNA TGTGCCTCCCTAACCAGTGGGTACAATGAGCAGTTCTTC. Translating gives CASLTSGYNEQFF.

CDR3 loop: CASSGGGASGHNEQFF. The DNA of the CDR3 is TGTGCCAGCAGCGGGGGTGGGGCTAGCGGGCACAATGAGCAGTTCTTC. The rearrangement links TRBV5-4 to TRBJ2-1; 8 positions agree with TRBD2. Germline assignment: CDR1 SGHNT and CDR2 YYREEE (reference sequence). The CDR3 loop spans 16 amino acids. Unmatched junction bases numbered 11, after V lost 4 bases and J lost 5 bases.

Regarding this clone: Other DNA sequences in the sample encode the same CDR3. The chain has TRBV7-9 and TRBJ2-7; D unclear. V lost 1 base to trimming and J lost 4 bases, with 2 bases between them. The CDR3 totals 11 residues. Germline CDR1 and CDR2: SEHNR and FQNEAQ (reference sequence). This CDR3 reads CASSLVYEQYF. The CDR3 nucleotides read TGTGCCAGCAGCTTAGTATACGAGCAGTACTTC.

The table lists this clone with a few counts. J is TRBJ2-3 and V is TRBV11-3; 7 nucleotides align to TRBD1. The CDR3 is made up of 17 amino acids. V lost 2 bases to trimming and J lost 6 bases; unmatched junction nucleotides: 14. CDR1 SGHNT and CDR2 YENEEA come from the germline V gene. The CDR3, as DNA: TGTGCCAGCAGCTTAACGGGGCCCGCAGGGGGTACGGATACGCAGTATTTT. Protein: CASSLTGPAGGTDTQYF.

The chain joins TRBV7-2 to TRBJ2-5, with 8 positions matching TRBD1. This CDR3 contains 14 residues. CDR1 is SGHTA, CDR2 FQGNSA, per germline. The junction had 0 bases not matched to a gene; V was cut back by 2 bases and J by 1 base. The CDR3 loop is CASSLQGAQETQYF. For the CDR3, the DNA is TGTGCCAGCAGCTTACAGGGGGCCCAAGAGACCCAGTACTTC.

This clone was detected only a few times. The rearrangement uses TRBV7-2 and TRBJ1-1; 7 bases are a match to TRBD1. The CDR3 is 13 amino acids. CDR1 and CDR2 from the germline V gene are SGHTA and FQGNSA. The junction had 3 bases not matched to a gene; V was cut back by 7 bases and J by 1 base. CDR3 loop: CASNPGGNTEAFF. DNA for the CDR3: TGTGCCAGCAACCCAGGGGGGAACACTGAAGCTTTCTTT.

This rearrangement joins TRBV7-6 to TRBJ1-2; the match to TRBD1 covers 8 bases. This CDR3 comprises 15 residues. From germline, CDR1 is SGHVS and CDR2 FNYEAQ. Germline trimming cut 1 base from V and 4 bases from J; bases unmatched to any gene: 5. CDR3 loop: CASSLGSGQGYGYTF. In nucleotides, the CDR3 is TGTGCCAGCAGCTTAGGTTCCGGACAGGGCTATGGCTACACCTTC.

The V and J genes are TRBV5-1 and TRBJ2-1; TRBD2 matches 11 bases. Unmatched junction bases numbered 7, after V lost 4 bases and J lost 4 bases. Germline V lookup: CDR1 SGHRS, CDR2 YFSETQ. This CDR3 is built from 16 residues. CDR3 loop: CASSGLTSGAYNEQFF. The CDR3 coding sequence is TGCGCCAGCAGCGGATTGACTAGCGGGGCGTACAATGAGCAGTTCTTC. Looking up the rest from reference TRBV5-1 and TRBJ2-1 gives the full variable domain: KAGVTQTPRYLIKTRGQQVTLSCSPISGHRSVSWYQQTPGQGLQFLFEYFSETQRNKGNFPGRFSGRQFSNSRSEMNVSTLELGDSALYLCASSGLTSGAYNEQFFGPGTRLTVL.

This clone was counted many times. The CDR3: CASSRGTNSYNEQFF. The CDR3 DNA sequence: TGTGCCAGCAGCCGCGGGACTAATTCCTACAATGAGCAGTTCTTC. The V and J genes are TRBV6-1 and TRBJ2-1; 7 positions match TRBD2. Trimming removed 6 bases from V and 1 base from J; junction bases left unmatched: 6. Germline-derived CDR1 and CDR2 are MNHNS and SASEGT. The CDR3 is made up of 15 amino acids.

In this sample, this clone turned up a few times. This sequence joins TRBV30 and TRBJ1-1, with a possible D match to TRBD1 (5 bases). V lost 6 bases, J lost 6 bases, and 23 bases lay in between. The CDR3 is made up of 15 amino acids. Germline assignment: CDR1 GTSNPN and CDR2 SVGIG (reference sequence). The DNA for the CDR3 is TGTGCCTGCCCTCGCGCCACAGGAGGTCTGTCTGAAGCTTTCTTT. It codes for CACPRATGGLSEAFF.

The chain uses TRBV7-3 and TRBJ2-1; D gene ambiguous. In germline, CDR1 is SGHTA, CDR2 FQGTGA. Trimming pared 0 bases from V and 6 bases from J, leaving 9 bases between. The CDR3 covers 14 residues. The CDR3: CASSLTPGRNEQFF. CDR3 bases: TGTGCCAGCAGCTTAACTCCAGGCCGCAATGAGCAGTTCTTC.

The chain is built from TRBV5-4 and TRBJ2-1; D call uncertain. Germline lookup yields CDR1 SGHNT and CDR2 YYREEE (reference sequence). The CDR3 contains 14 residues. The ends were cut back, 4 bases at V and 8 bases at J, with 16 bases in the middle. The CDR3 spells CASSRETRSDEQFF. Here the CDR3 DNA reads TGTGCCAGCAGCCGAGAGACAAGAAGCGATGAGCAGTTCTTC. Filled out from reference TRBV5-4 and TRBJ2-1, the complete variable domain reads ETGVTQSPTHLIKTRGQQVTLRCSSQSGHNTVSWYQQALGQGPQFIFQYYREEENGRGNFPPRFSGLQFPNYSSELNVNALELDDSALYLCASSRETRSDEQFFGPGTRLTVL.

This clone was recorded at least ten times. The chain recombines TRBV7-2 with TRBJ2-7; the match to TRBD2 covers 11 bases. From germline, CDR1 is SGHTA and CDR2 FQGNSA. This CDR3 region has 17 residues. Trimming at V came to 5 bases and at J to 2 bases, leaving 11 bases not matched to a gene. The CDR3 reads CASSPRVAGGTPYEQYF. CDR3 sequence (DNA): TGTGCCAGCAGCCCTAGGGTAGCGGGAGGGACCCCCTACGAGCAGTACTTC.

This clone was observed a few times. V is TRBV30 and J is TRBJ1-2, with D hard to call. Looked up from germline, CDR1 is GTSNPN and CDR2 is SVGIG (reference sequence). CDR3 size: 12 residues. Trimming left V 3 bases short and J 5 bases short, with 10 bases between. The CDR3 DNA follows: TGTGCCTGGAGAGCTCAACTGTATGGCTACACCTTC. Its protein is CAWRAQLYGYTF.